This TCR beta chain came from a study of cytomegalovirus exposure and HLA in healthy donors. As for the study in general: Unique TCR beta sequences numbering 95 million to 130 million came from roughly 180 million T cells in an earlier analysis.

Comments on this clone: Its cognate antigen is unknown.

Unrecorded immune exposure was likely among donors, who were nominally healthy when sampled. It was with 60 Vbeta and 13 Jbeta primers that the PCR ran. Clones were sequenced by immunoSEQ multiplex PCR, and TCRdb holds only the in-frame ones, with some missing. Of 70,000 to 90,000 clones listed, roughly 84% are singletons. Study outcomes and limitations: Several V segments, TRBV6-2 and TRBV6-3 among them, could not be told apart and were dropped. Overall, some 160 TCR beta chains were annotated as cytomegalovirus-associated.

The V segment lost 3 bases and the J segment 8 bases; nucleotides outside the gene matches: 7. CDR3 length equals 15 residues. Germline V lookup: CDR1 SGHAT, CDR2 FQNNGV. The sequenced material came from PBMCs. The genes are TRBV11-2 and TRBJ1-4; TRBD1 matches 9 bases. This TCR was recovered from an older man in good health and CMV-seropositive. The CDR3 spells CASSLMGQGAEKLFF. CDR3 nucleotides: TGTGCCAGCAGCTTGATGGGACAGGGTGCAGAAAAACTGTTTTTT.